This note documents a single TCR beta chain sequence. Its antigen is still unknown. Per-base qualities were not stored, and no clone one base away is much larger. The record originates from a study of cytomegalovirus exposure and HLA in healthy donors (TCRdb year 2017). With regard to the full study: An earlier analysis of roughly 500 of the donors reported approximately 300 Gb of sequence data and 117 million unique TCR beta sequences obtained from about 179 million T cells. An early release that covered some 640 HLA-typed donors contained approximately 300 gigabases of sequencing data and around 85 million unique TCR sequences. Of the roughly 430 genotyped donors, 65% to 90% fell in the genetic ancestry cluster associated with self-reported Caucasian donors. The study aimed to test whether cataloging public T cell receptors could reveal signatures of past pathogen exposure. Using immunosequencing, the study profiled T cell repertoires from fewer than 700 subjects and related those repertoires to cytomegalovirus serostatus. A separate validation cohort of approximately 120 different subjects was used in addition to the 666-subject first cohort. To predict cytomegalovirus infection status, the study brought together high-throughput TCR immunosequencing, statistical association of individual TCRs with disease status, and machine learning. A later analysis re-analyzed previously published TCR beta repertoires from 650 to 800 donors and added high-resolution HLA genotyping to study TCR occurrence patterns. In the later analysis, no new phenotypic data were used to find candidate immune exposures; instead, reliance was placed on TCR beta sequences and their occurrence across donors. In an earlier analysis of more than 550 of the donors, high-throughput TCR beta sequencing was used to judge whether each TCR beta V gene segment behaved as functional or pseudogenic. Alongside the repertoire data, information on donor age, sex, ethnicity and CMV serostatus was compiled. In a later genetic analysis, genome-wide SNP genotypes for about three fifths of the roughly 670 donors were used, and that subset was treated as a discovery cohort. All discovery cohort repertoires had been generated using a single sequencing platform. HLA typing included class I and class II loci at four-digit resolution. The number of typed donors differed by locus: roughly 629-640 for A, B, C, DRB1 and DQB1; 500 to 550 for DQA1; approximately 600 for DPA1; and 400 to 480 for DPB1. Four to six DR-DQ haplotypes were handled as single units for association and clustering because linkage in the cohort was strong. On average, approximately 250,000 unique TCR beta nucleotide sequences were sequenced per donor among more than 350 genotyped donors of the cohort, with 15% to 20% of those sequences being non-productive.

Study-level results and caveats: Linkage disequilibrium might explain the correlated functional status among segregating V segments, but an unknown experimental factor could not be excluded. In a later analysis, several top co-occurrence clusters were reported to appear linked to parvovirus B19, influenza, CMV and Epstein-Barr virus. Compared with the approximately 700-donor mean, donors in an Asian-associated ancestry cluster had fewer N-insertions in productive TCRs, according to a later genetic analysis. Because counts were too low, seventeen rarely observed V segments, including chromosome 9 orphons, were excluded from the earlier analysis of some 540 of the donors. HLA typing was unavailable for some donors at each locus, so association tests used only the typed subset. Broadly in line with IMGT annotations, most TCR beta V segments showed up in productive rearrangements about 87% or about 30% of the time in an earlier analysis of 450 to 750 of the donors. Specific HLA alleles were associated with 15,000 to 20,000 TCR beta sequences at a false discovery rate of 0.05 in a later analysis. The presence/absence analyses assumed that sequencing depth was roughly uniform across donors, and that assumption may not be true. In a later analysis, most CMV-associated TCR beta chains were found to appear HLA-restricted, with HLA associations seemingly driven largely by CMV exposure. Compared with equally common non-associated chains, HLA-associated TCR beta chains in a later analysis were more clonally expanded and had lower generation probabilities. In vitro tests confirmed that a few of the cytomegalovirus-associated TCR beta chains recognize cytomegalovirus antigens. Most TCR sequences were seen in very few donors, while some public TCRs were found in many individuals. This cohort had only TCR beta chains sequenced, and the lack of alpha or paired-chain data limited which features could be detected. V-gene and J-gene trimming of TCR beta chains was associated with a missense DCLRE1C variant in a later genetic analysis, and the association was replicated in an independent cohort. The study gave a list of 150 to 200 TCR beta chains associated with cytomegalovirus. Some IMGT-functional V segments, including TRBV6-2 and TRBV6-3, could not be told apart with the 87-base-pair reads, so those segments were excluded. In a later analysis, TCR association rates were found to vary across HLA loci, with the most associated TCRs seen for DRB1 alleles and the fewest for HLA-C alleles. A further reported finding was that TCR beta sequences accurately predicted the HLA-A and HLA-B alleles for most subjects in the first cohort. A cluster of highly shared sequence variants was judged likely to be a technical artifact of the sequencing pipeline. When HLA alleles, especially DR and DQ, strongly co-occurred, attributing TCR associations to individual alleles was difficult. The classifier was reported to diagnose cytomegalovirus status with high specificity and sensitivity in both the original cohort and the validation cohort. According to the authors, the approach could potentially be generalized to other disease states and immunological phenotypes. For the cohort, immune exposure information was limited to CMV serostatus.

The cohort consisted of hundreds of healthy bone marrow donors. At the time of sampling, every cohort member was nominally healthy, though immune exposures that went unrecorded were likely present. The donor tested CMV seronegative and was one of the 352 seronegative cohort members. Every donor gave a peripheral blood sample, and the peripheral blood mononuclear cells from that sample were used for TCR beta sequencing. Genomic DNA extraction from the blood cell samples was performed with the Qiagen DNeasy Blood Extraction Kit. The protocol used for the library was the immunoSEQ multiplex PCR assay. The multiplex PCR relied on a mix of 60 forward primers for TCR Vbeta segments and 13 reverse primers for TCR Jbeta segments. Amplification of the CDR3 region of rearranged TCR beta genes was performed with a multiplex PCR assay on genomic DNA. The amplified TCR beta libraries were sequenced on the Illumina HiSeq System as 87-base-pair reads. In the source study's methods: Across the 500 to 850 repertoires, a later analysis counted tens of millions of unique TCR beta chains, 9 million to 14 million of which were shared by at least two donors. A nearest-neighbor algorithm error-corrected the raw reads and collapsed the reads into unique sequences, merging closely related sequences to remove PCR and sequencing errors. V, D and J gene segments were assigned by aligning CDR3 sequences to IMGT reference sequences. For a sequence to be retained, a match of at least six nucleotides was required to both a V gene segment and a J gene segment. Rearrangements were classified as productive when the CDR3 lacked stop codons and remained in frame with V and J, and all other rearrangements were classified as non-productive. Following IMGT convention, CDR3 was defined as the stretch from the second conserved V-encoded cysteine up to the conserved J-encoded phenylalanine. Sequences without an unambiguous match to a single V gene segment were excluded from the earlier analysis of about 630 of the donors. An earlier analysis of a few hundred of the donors called V segments functional above 56.7% productive rearrangements and segregating when the between-donor standard deviation exceeded 5%. A statistical classification framework was built to diagnose cytomegalovirus status from the catalog of TCR beta chain sequences. In a later analysis, V and J genes were assigned by comparing TCR nucleotide sequences against IMGT/GENE-DB human TR gene sequences. In a later analysis, CDR3 sequences and most-parsimonious VDJ recombination scenarios were assigned using the TCRdist pipeline. In a later analysis, each TCR beta chain was defined by its CDR3 amino acid sequence together with its V-gene family, and reads lacking a unique V-gene family were excluded. In a later analysis, fewer than 600 highly shared, low-generation-probability nucleotide sequences were removed to address suspected cross-contamination and a sequencing artifact. A later analysis calculated a clonal expansion index for each public chain from normalized within-repertoire ranks of inferred template counts. In a later analysis, generation probabilities were computed with a VDJ recombination model fitted to out-of-frame rearrangements, and the resulting probabilities were checked against IGoR. In a later analysis, TCR-TCR, TCR-HLA and TCR-CMV co-occurrence was scored with hypergeometric tests, and a repertoire-size bias correction was applied to TCR pairs. A later analysis estimated false discovery rates by permuting HLA or CMV assignments 20 times. In a later analysis, co-occurring TCRs were grouped using DBSCAN, and TCRdist sequence similarity was added for clustering within HLA-allele-positive subsets. Co-occurrence clustering excluded repertoires with fewer than 30,000 or more than 120,000 public chains, plus five with anomalous nucleotide sharing. The clones in this table, taken by TCRdb from immuneACCESS, are in-frame only. Not every clone is retained; where verified, under half of the shortfall comes from an unresolved V gene, and the cause of the rest is unknown. That table is the source of V, J and clone size, and D and trimming were worked out from the DNA. The sample table lists approximately 250,000 clones, roughly 84% of them with a count of one. The top ten hold around 0.23% of the sample.

The germline V gene sets CDR1 to MGHRA and CDR2 to YSYEKL. There are 16 amino acids in the CDR3, from cysteine to phenylalanine inclusive. Only the CDR3 DNA stays, 48 bases, in frame from base 1. The germline ends are 9 bases apart after V is trimmed by 1 base and J by 0 bases. Source material: PBMCs. The sequence joins TRBV4-1 to TRBJ1-4, with the D gene not clear enough to name. The TCR originated in a girl aged 2-10 years in good health and CMV-seronegative. The bases read TGCGCCAGCAGCCAAGGGACTGTTACAACTAATGAAAAACTGTTTTTT. It codes for CASSQGTVTTNEKLFF.